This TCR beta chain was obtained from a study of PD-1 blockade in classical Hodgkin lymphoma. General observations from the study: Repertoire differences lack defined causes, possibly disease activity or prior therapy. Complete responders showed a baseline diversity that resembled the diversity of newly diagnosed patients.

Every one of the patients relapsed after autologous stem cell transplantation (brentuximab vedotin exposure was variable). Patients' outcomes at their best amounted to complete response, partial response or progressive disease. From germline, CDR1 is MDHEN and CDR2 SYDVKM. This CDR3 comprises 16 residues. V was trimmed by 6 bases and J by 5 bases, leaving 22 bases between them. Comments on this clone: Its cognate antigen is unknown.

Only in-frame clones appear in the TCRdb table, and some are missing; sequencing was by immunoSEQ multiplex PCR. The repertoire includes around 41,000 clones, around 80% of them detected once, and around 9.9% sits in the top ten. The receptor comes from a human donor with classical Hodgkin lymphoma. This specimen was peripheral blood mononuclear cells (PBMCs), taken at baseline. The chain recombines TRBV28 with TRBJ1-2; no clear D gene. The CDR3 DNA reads TGTGCCAGCAGCCCTTCAGGCTCAACTACCTTTTATGGCTACACCTTC. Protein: CASSPSGSTTFYGYTF.